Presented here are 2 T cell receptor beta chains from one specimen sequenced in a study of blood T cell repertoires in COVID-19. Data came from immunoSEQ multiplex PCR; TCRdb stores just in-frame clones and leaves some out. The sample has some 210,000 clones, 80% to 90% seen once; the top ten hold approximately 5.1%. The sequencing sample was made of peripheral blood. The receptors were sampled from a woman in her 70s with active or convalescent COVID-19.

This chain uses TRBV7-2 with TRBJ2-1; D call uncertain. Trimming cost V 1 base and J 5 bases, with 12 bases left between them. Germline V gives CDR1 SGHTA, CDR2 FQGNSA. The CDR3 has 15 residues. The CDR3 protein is CASSLGLDRNNEQFF. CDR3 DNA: TGTGCCAGCAGCTTAGGGCTAGATAGAAACAATGAGCAGTTCTTC.

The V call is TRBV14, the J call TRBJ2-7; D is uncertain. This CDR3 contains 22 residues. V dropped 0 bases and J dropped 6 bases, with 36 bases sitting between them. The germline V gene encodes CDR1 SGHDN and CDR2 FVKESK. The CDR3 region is CASSQDTALNWLGGSSDPEQYF. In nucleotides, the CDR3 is TGTGCCAGCAGCCAAGATACGGCGCTGAACTGGCTAGGTGGGTCGTCCGACCCCGAGCAGTACTTC.